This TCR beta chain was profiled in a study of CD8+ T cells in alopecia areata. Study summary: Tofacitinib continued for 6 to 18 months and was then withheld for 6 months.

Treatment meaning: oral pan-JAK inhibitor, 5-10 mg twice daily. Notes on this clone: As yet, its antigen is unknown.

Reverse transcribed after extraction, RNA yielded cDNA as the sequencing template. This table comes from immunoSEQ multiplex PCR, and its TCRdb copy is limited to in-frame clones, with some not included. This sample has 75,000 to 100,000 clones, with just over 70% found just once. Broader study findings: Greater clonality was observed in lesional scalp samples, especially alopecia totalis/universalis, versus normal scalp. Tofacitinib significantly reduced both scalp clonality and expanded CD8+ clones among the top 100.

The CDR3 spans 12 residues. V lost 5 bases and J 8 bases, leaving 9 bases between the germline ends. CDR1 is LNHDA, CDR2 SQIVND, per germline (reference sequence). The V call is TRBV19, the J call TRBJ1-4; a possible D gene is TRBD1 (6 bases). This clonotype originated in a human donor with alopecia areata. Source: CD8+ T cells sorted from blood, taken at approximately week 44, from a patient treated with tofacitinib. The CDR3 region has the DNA TGTGCCAGTAGTCATGGACAGGAAAAACTGTTTTTT. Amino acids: CASSHGQEKLFF.